This T cell receptor beta chain was sequenced for a study of T cells after yellow fever vaccination. General study results and limits: By day 5 rather than day 15, the secondary response had peaked, though it was weaker. From the bulk population, abundant clonotypes could contaminate and appear within FACS-sorted repertoires. Only a minor proportion of clonotypes was detected across both CD4 and CD8 compartments. Reappearing after the booster were most of the clones from primary vaccination (roughly 96% CD4, approximately 89% CD8).

CDR1 and CDR2 from the germline V gene are KGHDR and SFDVKD. The CDR3 totals 15 residues. Trimming stripped 9 bases from V and 3 bases from J, with 19 bases between. This clonotype turned up a few times. Its cognate antigen is unknown. In TCRdb, the 5' RACE reads were re-called with MiXCR into one record per CDR3 protein. This sample has 150,000 to 200,000 distinct CDR3 sequences, with about 11% found just once. Specimen: CD8+ T cells sorted from PBMCs, collected 15 days after the yellow fever booster vaccination. The receptor comes from a man aged 18 to 29 who received the YFV17D yellow fever vaccine. The chain recombines TRBV24-1 with TRBJ1-1; D is uncertain. The CDR3 coding sequence is TGTGCCACCGGAAAGAAGGCCCGCGCGGACACTGAAGCTTTCTTT. The encoded protein is CATGKKARADTEAFF.